This paragraph reports one TCR beta chain. Its recognized antigen is unknown. The sample belongs to a study of monozygotic twins with inflammatory bowel disease (dated by TCRdb to the late 2010s). Background on the whole study: The full study comprised 28 monozygotic twin pairs: nine German pairs (four IBD-concordant, five IBD-discordant) and 19 IBD-discordant Danish pairs. The search for disease-associated traits relied mainly on comparing, within discordant pairs, IBD patients with their genetically identical healthy co-twins. Each individual had, on average, about 151 000 unique TCRalpha sequences and 181 000 unique TCRbeta sequences available for analysis.

The CDR3 contains 21 residues, cysteine and phenylalanine counted. No coding sequence is recorded. The germline V gene supplies CDR1 LGHNA and CDR2 YNFKEQ. What the research found in general, with its limitations: Different T cell subtypes could not be distinguished in the analysis. Compared with healthy twins, IBD patients had fewer clonotypes in common with other individuals, a difference most pronounced in patients showing signs of disease activity. Background noise and inter-individual variability may have been introduced into the repertoires by the differing immunosuppressive treatments among patients. No single strong signal or clonotype linked to IBD turned up in the results, so the idea that one exists was not supported. No difference in repertoire similarity was observed between concordant and discordant twins, possibly owing to limited statistical power. TCRbeta repertoire diversity, by inverse Simpson index, was decreased in IBD patients compared with their healthy co-twins.

The library relied on 5' RACE. The input for every TCR library was around 4,000 ng of total RNA. cDNA was synthesized with SMARTScribe reverse transcriptase in eight separate reactions per sample. During cDNA synthesis, unique molecular identifiers containing a 6-nucleotide sample barcode were introduced by template switching. TCRalpha and TCRbeta cDNA was amplified by two nested PCRs of approximately 17 and 9 cycles, with bead purification after each PCR. Before amplification, the cDNA was treated with uracil DNA-glycosylase and purified using the QIAquick PCR purification kit. The second PCR added Illumina TruSeq-compatible adapters along with sample-specific barcodes. Library quality and concentration were checked on TapeStation and Qubit, and libraries were pooled at approximately 5 ng each. Pooled libraries were sequenced on an Illumina HiSeq2500 single-index Rapid Run with 2 x 100 bp reads and custom sequencing primers. Turning to the authors' computational methods: PCR and sequencing errors were corrected by UMI-based consensus assembly using MiGEC version 1.2.6. V(D)J alignment, clonotype assembly and CDR3 extraction were performed with MiXCR version 2.1.1. Normalisation of gene usage, clonotype sharing and MAIT/NKT TCR abundance was achieved by analysing the top 1000, 10 000 and 20 000 clonotypes per sample. Diversity was computed as the inverse Simpson index with the vegan R package after downsampling to 27 000 UMIs. Paired Mann-Whitney U tests were applied to discordant twin pairs, and Benjamini-Hochberg correction was used for multiple testing. After reprocessing by TCRdb, each CDR3 protein sequence is one entry, and no DNA is given. The V and J calls reflect TCRdb's pipeline rather than the authors' work. The sample has approximately 400,000 distinct CDR3 sequences on record. Clones ranked in the top ten supply 2.4% of the sample.

From each donor, an approximately 2.4 ml peripheral blood sample was collected into PAXgene tubes and kept at -80 degrees C. Without any T cell sorting, total RNA was extracted from whole blood using the PAXgene blood miRNA kit on an automated QIAcube. Peripheral blood from monozygotic twin pairs concordant or discordant for inflammatory bowel disease was subjected to deep TCRalpha and TCRbeta repertoire profiling with unique molecular barcoding. Smoking habits were recorded for all twin pairs, and each individual was classified as a current, former or never smoker. The clonotype comes from a human donor with ulcerative colitis or Crohn's disease, or a healthy co-twin of an affected twin (not recorded which). The rearranged chain carries TRBV4-2 and TRBJ2-3; checking the TCRdb D call of TRBD2 is not possible without DNA. Specimen: blood. The CDR3 has the sequence CASSQDPALAGGPLTTDTQYF.